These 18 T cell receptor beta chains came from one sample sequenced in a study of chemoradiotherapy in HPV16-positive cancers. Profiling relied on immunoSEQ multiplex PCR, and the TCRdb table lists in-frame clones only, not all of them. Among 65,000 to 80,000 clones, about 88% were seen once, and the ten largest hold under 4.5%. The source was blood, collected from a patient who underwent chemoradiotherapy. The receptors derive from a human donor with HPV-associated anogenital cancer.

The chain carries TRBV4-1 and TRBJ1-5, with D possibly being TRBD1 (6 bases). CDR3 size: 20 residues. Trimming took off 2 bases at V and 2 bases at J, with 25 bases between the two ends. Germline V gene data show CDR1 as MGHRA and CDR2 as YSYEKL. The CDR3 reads CASSQSYLQGSPRGNQPQHF. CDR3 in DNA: TGCGCCAGCAGCCAATCTTATCTCCAGGGGTCCCCGAGAGGCAATCAGCCCCAGCATTTT.

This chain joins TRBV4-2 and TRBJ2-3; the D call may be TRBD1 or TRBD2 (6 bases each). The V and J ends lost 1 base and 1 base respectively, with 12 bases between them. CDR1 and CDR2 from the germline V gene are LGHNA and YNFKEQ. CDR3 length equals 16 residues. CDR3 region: CASSQGTGGGTDTQYF. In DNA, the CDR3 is TGTGCCAGCAGCCAAGGTACCGGGGGCGGCACAGATACGCAGTATTTT.

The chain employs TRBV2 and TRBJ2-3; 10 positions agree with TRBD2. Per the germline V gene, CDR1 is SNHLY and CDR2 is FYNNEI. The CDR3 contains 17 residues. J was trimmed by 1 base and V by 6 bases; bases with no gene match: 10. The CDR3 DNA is TGTGCCAGCAGCGATCCCTCCGGGACTAGCGGCACAGATACGCAGTATTTT. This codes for CASSDPSGTSGTDTQYF.

The CDR3 nucleotides are TGTGCCAGCAGCCCCGACGGCTACGAGCAGTACTTC. Protein product: CASSPDGYEQYF. V is TRBV5-4 and J is TRBJ2-7, with D hard to call. V lost 4 bases to trimming and J lost 3 bases, with 8 bases between them. The CDR3 is made up of 12 amino acids. CDR1 SGHNT and CDR2 YYREEE come from the germline V gene (reference sequence).

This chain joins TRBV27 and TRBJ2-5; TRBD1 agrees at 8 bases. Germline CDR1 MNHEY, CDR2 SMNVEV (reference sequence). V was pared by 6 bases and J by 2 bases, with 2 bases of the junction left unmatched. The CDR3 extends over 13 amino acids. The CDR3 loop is CASRTGVQETQYF. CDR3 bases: TGTGCCAGCAGGACAGGGGTACAAGAGACCCAGTACTTC.

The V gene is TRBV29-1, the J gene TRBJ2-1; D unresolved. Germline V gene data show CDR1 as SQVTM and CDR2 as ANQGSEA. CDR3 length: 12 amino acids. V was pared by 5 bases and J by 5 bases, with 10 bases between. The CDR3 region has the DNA TGCAGCGTTTCTAAGGTGAACAATGAGCAGTTCTTC. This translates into CSVSKVNNEQFF.

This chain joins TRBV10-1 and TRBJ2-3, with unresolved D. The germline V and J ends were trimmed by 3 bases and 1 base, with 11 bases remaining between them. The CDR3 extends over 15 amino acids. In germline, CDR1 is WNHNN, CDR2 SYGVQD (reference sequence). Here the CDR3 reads CASSEIGGRTDTQYF. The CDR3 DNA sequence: TGCGCCAGCAGTGAAATAGGCGGACGCACAGATACGCAGTATTTT.

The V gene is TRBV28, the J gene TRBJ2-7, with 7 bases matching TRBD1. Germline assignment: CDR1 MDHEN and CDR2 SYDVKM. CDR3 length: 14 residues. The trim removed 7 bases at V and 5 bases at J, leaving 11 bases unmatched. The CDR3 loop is CASTIPGQSNEQYF. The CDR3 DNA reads TGTGCCAGCACGATTCCGGGACAGTCCAACGAGCAGTACTTC.

The CDR3 DNA sequence: TGTGCCAGCAGTGAAGTTAGGTCTTCGGCTGAAGCTTTCTTT. This sequence encodes CASSEVRSSAEAFF. The chain is built from TRBV2 and TRBJ1-1; D call uncertain. There are 14 residues in the CDR3. CDR1 is SNHLY and CDR2 is FYNNEI in the germline V gene. V was clipped by 1 base and J by 6 bases, with 12 bases between them.

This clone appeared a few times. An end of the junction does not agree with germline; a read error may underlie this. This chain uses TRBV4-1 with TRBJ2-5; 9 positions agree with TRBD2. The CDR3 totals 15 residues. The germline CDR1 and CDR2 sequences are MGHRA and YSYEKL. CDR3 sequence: CASSQDGSSGAFPNF. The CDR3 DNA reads TGCGCCAGCAGCCAAGATGGGTCTAGCGGGGCCTTTCCTAACTTC.

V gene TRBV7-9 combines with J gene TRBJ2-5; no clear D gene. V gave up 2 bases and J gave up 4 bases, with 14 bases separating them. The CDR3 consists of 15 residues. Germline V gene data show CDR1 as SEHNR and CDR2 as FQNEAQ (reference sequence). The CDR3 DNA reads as TGTGCCAGCAGCTTACCCACAATCAGTGGAGAGACCCAGTACTTC. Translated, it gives CASSLPTISGETQYF.

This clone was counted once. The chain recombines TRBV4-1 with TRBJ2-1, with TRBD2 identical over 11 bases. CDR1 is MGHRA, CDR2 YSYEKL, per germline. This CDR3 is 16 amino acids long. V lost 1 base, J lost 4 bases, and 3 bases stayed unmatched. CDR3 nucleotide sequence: TGCGCCAGCAGCCAAGTATCTAGCGGGGGGTACAATGAGCAGTTCTTC. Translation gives CASSQVSSGGYNEQFF.

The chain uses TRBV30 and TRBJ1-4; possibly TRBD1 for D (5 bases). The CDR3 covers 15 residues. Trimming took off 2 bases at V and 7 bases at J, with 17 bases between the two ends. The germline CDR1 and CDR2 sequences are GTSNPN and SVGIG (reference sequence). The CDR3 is CAWSTGTSEGEKLFF. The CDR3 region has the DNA TGTGCCTGGAGTACTGGGACTTCGGAGGGTGAAAAACTGTTTTTT.

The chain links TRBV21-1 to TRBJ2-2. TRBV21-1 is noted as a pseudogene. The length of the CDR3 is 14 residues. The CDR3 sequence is CASSRGVSTGELFF. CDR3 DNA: TGTGCCAGCAGCAGAGGGGTGAGCACCGGGGAGCTGTTTTTT.

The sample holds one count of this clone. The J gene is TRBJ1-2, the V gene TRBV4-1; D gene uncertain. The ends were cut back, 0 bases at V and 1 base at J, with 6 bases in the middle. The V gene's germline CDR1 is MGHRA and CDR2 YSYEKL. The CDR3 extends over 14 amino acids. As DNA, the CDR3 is TGCGCCAGCAGCCAAGATCGGGGTAACTATGGCTACACCTTC. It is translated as CASSQDRGNYGYTF.

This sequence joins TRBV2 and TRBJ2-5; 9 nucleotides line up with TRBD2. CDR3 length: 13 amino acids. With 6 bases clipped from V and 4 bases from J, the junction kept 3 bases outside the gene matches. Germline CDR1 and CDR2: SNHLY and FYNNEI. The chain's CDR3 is CASRTSGRETQYF. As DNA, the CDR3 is TGTGCCAGCAGGACTAGCGGACGAGAGACCCAGTACTTC.

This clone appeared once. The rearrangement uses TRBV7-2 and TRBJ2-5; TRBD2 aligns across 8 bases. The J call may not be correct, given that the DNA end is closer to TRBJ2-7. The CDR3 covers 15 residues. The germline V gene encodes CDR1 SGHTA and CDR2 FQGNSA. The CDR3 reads CASSLMRGAKNEQYF. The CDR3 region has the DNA TGTGCCAGCAGTTTGATGCGGGGGGCGAAAAACGAGCAGTACTTC.

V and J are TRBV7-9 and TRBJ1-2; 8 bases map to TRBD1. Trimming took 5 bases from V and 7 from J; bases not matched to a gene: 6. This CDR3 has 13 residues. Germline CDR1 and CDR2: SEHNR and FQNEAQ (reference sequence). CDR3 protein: CASSVTGEGGYTF. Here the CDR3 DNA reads TGTGCCAGCAGCGTGACAGGGGAGGGTGGCTACACCTTC.